A selection of T cell receptor beta chains follows, all from one sample in a study of cytomegalovirus exposure and HLA in healthy donors. TCRdb's table, derived via immunoSEQ multiplex PCR, lists solely in-frame clones and lacks some. Seen here are approximately 160,000 clones, 70% to 85% observed once, and the top ten hold 1.5% to 2%. Input material: PBMCs. All receptors derive from a woman in her twenties or thirties in good health and CMV-seronegative. The CDR3 runs from the conserved cysteine through the conserved F or W. The order of the fields is J gene, clone size, V gene, CDR3 protein. A row's size may be missing; if present it is once, few, many or a size class.

>TRBJ1-2|once|TRBV6-1
CASSEDLGQGYGYTF
>TRBJ2-1|NA|TRBV4-1
CASSRDRGGTGVYNEQFF
>TRBJ1-6|NA|TRBV6-1
CASQEHSPLHF
>TRBJ1-4|once|TRBV2
CASSVRASRDEKLFF
>TRBJ1-3|NA|TRBV2
CASSVLLGGGNTIYF
>TRBJ1-1|few|TRBV7-8
CASSLRVGTEAFF
>TRBJ2-1|NA|TRBV7-3
CASSNTGGYEQFF
>TRBJ2-2|NA|TRBV19
CASSTNTPGELFF
>TRBJ2-7|NA|TRBV5-1
CASSLATGKTYEQYF
>TRBJ1-2|once|TRBV13
CASSAGTGGNFGYTF
>TRBJ2-1|few|TRBV10-3
CAISESAYQTYNEQFF
>TRBJ1-4|NA|TRBV18
CASSPQEKLFF
>TRBJ1-5|once|TRBV7-8
CASSSRTGGYQPQHF
>TRBJ2-3|NA|TRBV28
CASSLDTFYTDTQYF
>TRBJ2-2|NA|TRBV19
CASSTYDRVNGELFF
>TRBJ1-2|NA|TRBV6-1
CASSEGGGDAANYGYTF
>TRBJ1-4|NA|TRBV19
CASSPRGRGTNEKLFF
>TRBJ1-2|NA|TRBV9
CASSADRGLYGYTF
>TRBJ1-2|few|TRBV5-6
CASSRGTEGPYTF
>TRBJ1-2|once|TRBV5-6
CASSLMSYGYTF
>TRBJ1-5|NA|TRBV4-1
CASSQDGTPGAGGQPQHF
>TRBJ1-5|NA|TRBV4-1
CASSQVGRNQPQHF
>TRBJ2-3|NA|TRBV29-1
CSAFSGRSGDTQYF
>NA|NA|TRBV13
CASSSDRVSSYEQYF
>NA|NA|TRBV15
CATAVGQGYEQYF
>TRBJ2-7|NA|TRBV25-1
CASSLPTSGLYEQYF
>TRBJ1-5|NA|TRBV6-6
CASTSPRNQPQHF
>TRBJ1-1|NA|TRBV7-9
CASAFRGRHTEAFF
>TRBJ2-1|NA|TRBV6-5
CASSWDSPGEQFF
>TRBJ1-2|once|TRBV28
CASSLRQNYGYTF
>TRBJ2-5|NA|TRBV19
CATSVGARETQYF
>TRBJ2-1|NA|TRBV27
CASQNQGLAVYNEQFF
>TRBJ1-3|NA|TRBV27
CASSLSLALGNTIYF
>TRBJ1-2|NA|TRBV10-3
CAISDTGVEDGYTF
>TRBJ1-2|NA|TRBV7-3
CASSLNQGLLSGYTF
>TRBJ2-1|NA|TRBV5-1
CASSLGDSVYNEQFF
>TRBJ2-7|NA|TRBV9
CASSVATEYEQYF
>TRBJ1-2|NA|TRBV15
CATSVRQGSAGYTF
>TRBJ1-2|few|TRBV5-1
CASSFRTDYGYTF
>TRBJ1-2|few|TRBV20-1
CSALDYGYTF
>TRBJ1-4|once|TRBV28
CASSLRSGDEKLFF
>TRBJ2-3|NA|TRBV2
CASSEETSFGVADTQYF
>TRBJ2-6|NA|TRBV19
CASSQSSGANVLTF
>TRBJ1-2|NA|TRBV5-4
CASSQTDRGSYGYTF
>TRBJ2-7|NA|TRBV19
CASSPAWDYTYEQYF
>TRBJ1-2|few|TRBV5-1
CASSLEQVLHPNYGYTF
>TRBJ2-3|few|TRBV13
CASSSRDTQYF
>TRBJ2-7|NA|TRBV7-6
CASSSDSLILLYF
>TRBJ2-2|NA|TRBV19
CASSIRGTGELFF
>TRBJ1-5|NA|TRBV2
CASTEQGSRNQPQHF